The rows below give T cell receptor beta chains drawn from one sample of a study of sequential checkpoint blockade in melanoma. TCRdb's table, derived via immunoSEQ multiplex PCR, lists solely in-frame clones and lacks some. The sample lists about 28,000 clones, approximately 88% occurring once. Source: CD8+ T cells sorted from blood (inferred from file names), taken from a patient given nivolumab and ipilimumab in sequence. All receptors derive from a human donor with melanoma. Both conserved end residues are part of each CDR3.

TRBJ2-2,TRBV27,CASSLPLGRQREWYTGELFF
TRBJ2-3,TRBV7-9,CASSGDRYTQYF
TRBJ2-5,TRBV5-6,CASSLSLRGSWETQYF
TRBJ2-3,TRBV28,CASGQGETDTQYF
TRBJ1-2,TRBV6-6,CASSLLPGQGDYGYTF
TRBJ2-1,TRBV27,CASSPGTGGIDEQFF
TRBJ1-2,TRBV30,CAWSVGQGGPYGYTF
TRBJ2-2,TRBV7-9,CASSLAIGLNTGELFF
TRBJ1-4,TRBV27,CASSPPDRANEKLFF
TRBJ1-1,TRBV5-6,CASSLAQGVWAEAFF
TRBJ1-5,TRBV15,CATSWDDSYSNQPQHF
TRBJ1-2,TRBV7-8,CASSFVVGTTRGNGYTF
TRBJ2-2,TRBV9,CASSVEAGAGELFF
TRBJ1-5,TRBV4-2,CASSQGHSNQPQHF
TRBJ2-5,TRBV4-3,CASSQVGQGLEETQYF
TRBJ2-3,TRBV5-4,CASKGLASGDTQYF
TRBJ1-6,TRBV28,CASSSPGMGSPLHF
TRBJ2-1,TRBV27,CASSLRGLAGGHEQFF
TRBJ2-3,TRBV4-3,CASSQEVAGPNTDTQYF
TRBJ2-1,TRBV19,CASSTGTSVYNEQFF
TRBJ2-2,TRBV11-3,CASSLWTGSGELFF
TRBJ2-1,TRBV28,CASSFPPLAGGPNEQFF
TRBJ2-1,TRBV13,CASSPGTSGGAAYNEQFF
TRBJ2-2,TRBV29-1,CSVEFSGLYTGELFF
TRBJ2-1,TRBV4-1,CASSHLLAGGKYNEQFF
TRBJ2-1,TRBV27,CASSLRGNEQFF